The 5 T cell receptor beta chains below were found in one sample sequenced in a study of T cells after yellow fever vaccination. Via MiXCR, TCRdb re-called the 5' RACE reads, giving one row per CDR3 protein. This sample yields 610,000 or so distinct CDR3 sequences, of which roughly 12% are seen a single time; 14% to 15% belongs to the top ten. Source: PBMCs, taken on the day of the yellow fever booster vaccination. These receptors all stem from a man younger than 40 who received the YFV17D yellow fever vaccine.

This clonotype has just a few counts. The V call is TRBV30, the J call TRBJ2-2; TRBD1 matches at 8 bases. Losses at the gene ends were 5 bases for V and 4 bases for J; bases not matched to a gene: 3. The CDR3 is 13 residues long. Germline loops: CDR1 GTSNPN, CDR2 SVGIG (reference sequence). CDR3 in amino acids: CAWSRGPTGELFF. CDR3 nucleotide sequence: TGTGCCTGGTCCAGGGGGCCCACCGGGGAGCTGTTTTTT.

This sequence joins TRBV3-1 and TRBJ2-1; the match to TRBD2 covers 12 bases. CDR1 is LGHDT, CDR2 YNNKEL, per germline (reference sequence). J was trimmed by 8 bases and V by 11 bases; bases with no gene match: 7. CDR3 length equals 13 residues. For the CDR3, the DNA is TGTGCCTCCCTGACTAGCGGGAGCTATGAGCAGTTCTTC. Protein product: CASLTSGSYEQFF.

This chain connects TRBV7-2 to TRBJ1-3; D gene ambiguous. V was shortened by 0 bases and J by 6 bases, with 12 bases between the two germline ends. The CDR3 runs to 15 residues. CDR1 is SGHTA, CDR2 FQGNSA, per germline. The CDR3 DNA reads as TGTGCCAGCAGCTTAGCGCCGGGGTTTGAAAACACCATATATTTT. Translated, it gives CASSLAPGFENTIYF.

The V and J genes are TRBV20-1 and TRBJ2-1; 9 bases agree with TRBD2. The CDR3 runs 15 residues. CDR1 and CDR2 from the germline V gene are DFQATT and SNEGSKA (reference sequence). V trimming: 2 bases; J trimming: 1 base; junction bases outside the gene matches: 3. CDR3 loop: CSARRLAGSYNEQFF. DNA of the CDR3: TGCAGTGCTAGAAGGCTAGCGGGATCCTACAATGAGCAGTTCTTC.

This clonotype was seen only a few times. CDR3 protein: CTGFDGQETQYF. The CDR3 nucleotides are TGCACCGGATTCGACGGACAAGAGACCCAGTACTTC. The V call is TRBV29-1, the J call TRBJ2-5; no reliable D call. Germline-derived CDR1 and CDR2 are SQVTM and ANQGSEA. This CDR3 contains 12 residues.